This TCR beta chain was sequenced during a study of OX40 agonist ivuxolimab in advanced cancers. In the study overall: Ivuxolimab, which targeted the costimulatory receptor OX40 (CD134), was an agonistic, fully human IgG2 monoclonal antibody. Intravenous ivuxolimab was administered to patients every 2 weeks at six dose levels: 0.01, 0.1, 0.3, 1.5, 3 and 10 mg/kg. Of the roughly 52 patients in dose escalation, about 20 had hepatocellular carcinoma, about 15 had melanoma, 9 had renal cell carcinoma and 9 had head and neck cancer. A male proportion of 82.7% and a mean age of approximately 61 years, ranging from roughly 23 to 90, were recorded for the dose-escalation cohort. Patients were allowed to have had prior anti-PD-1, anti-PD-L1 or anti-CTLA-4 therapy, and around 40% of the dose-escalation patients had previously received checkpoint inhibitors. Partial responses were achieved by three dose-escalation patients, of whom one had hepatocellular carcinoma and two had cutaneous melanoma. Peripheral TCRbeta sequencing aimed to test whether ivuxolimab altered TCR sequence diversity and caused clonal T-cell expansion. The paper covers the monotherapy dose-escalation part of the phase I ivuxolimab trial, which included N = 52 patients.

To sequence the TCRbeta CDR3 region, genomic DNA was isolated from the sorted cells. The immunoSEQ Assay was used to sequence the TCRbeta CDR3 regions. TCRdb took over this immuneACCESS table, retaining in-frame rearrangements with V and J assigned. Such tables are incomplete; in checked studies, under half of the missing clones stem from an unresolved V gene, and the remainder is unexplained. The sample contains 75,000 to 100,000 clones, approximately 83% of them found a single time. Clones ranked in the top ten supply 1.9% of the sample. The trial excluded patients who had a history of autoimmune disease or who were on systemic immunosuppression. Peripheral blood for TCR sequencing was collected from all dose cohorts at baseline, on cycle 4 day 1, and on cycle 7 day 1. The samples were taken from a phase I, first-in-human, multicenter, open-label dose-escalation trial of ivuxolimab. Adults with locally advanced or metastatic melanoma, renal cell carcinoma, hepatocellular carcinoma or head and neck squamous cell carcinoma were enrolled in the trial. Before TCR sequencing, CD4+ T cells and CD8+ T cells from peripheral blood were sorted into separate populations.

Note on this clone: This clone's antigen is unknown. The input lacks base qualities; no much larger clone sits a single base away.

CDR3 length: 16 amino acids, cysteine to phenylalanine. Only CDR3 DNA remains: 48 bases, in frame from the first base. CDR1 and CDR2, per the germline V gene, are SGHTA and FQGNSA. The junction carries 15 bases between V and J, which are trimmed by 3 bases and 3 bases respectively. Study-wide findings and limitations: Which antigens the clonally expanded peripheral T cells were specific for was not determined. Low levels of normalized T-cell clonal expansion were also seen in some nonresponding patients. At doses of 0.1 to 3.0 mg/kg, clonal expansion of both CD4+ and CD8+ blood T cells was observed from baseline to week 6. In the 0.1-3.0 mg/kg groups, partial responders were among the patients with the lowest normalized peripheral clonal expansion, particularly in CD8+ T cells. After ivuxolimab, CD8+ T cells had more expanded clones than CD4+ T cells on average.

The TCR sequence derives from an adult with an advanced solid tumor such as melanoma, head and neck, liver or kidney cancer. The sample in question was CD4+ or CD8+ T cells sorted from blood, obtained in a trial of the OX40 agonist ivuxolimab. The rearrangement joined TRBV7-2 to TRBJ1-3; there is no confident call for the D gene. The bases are TGTGCCAGCAGCTTCGATAGGACCCCCAATGGAAACACCATATATTTT. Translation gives CASSFDRTPNGNTIYF.